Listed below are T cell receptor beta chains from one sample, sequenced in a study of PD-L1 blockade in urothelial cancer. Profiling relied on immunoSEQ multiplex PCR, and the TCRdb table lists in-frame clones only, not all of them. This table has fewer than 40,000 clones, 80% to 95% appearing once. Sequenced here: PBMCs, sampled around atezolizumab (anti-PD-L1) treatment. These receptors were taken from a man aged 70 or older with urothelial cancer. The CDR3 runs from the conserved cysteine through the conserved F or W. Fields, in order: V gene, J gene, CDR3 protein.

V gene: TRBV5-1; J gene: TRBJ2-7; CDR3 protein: CASSATGASYEQYF
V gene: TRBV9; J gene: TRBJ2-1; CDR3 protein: CASSVDERYSSYNEQFF
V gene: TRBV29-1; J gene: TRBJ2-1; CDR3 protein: CSVRAGQGNEQFF
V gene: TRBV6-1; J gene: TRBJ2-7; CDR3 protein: CASTLSGTSYEQYF
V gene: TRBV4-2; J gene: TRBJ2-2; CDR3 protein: CASSELAGPTGELFF
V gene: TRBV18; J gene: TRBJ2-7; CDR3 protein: CASSPVQTGTYEQYF
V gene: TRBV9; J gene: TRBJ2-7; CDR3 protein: CASSATSGPGWGYEQYF
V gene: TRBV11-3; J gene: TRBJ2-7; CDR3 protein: CASSLDGVTGNEQYF
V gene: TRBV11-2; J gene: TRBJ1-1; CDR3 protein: CASSLAGRTEAFF
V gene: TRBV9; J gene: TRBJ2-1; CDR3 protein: CASSVSGRGVNEQFF
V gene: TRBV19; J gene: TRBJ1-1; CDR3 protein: CASKLRQGGTEAFF
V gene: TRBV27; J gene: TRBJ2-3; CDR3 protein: CASSLGRGRTDTQYF
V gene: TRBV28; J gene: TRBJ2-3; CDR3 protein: CASSLGLAGEGVGGDTQYF
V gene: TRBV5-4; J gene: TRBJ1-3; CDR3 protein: CASSLQGISGNTIYF
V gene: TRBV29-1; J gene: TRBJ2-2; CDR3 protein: CSVGGGTGELFF
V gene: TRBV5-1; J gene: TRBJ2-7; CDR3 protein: CASSLGPVSYEQYF
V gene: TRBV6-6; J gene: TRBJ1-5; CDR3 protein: CASSPTGLNSNQPQHF
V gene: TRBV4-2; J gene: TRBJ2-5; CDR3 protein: CASSPYREAGVGETQYF
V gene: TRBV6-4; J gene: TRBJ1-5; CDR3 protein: CASSPDRNQPQHF
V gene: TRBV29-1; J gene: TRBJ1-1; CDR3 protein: CSVTGQRNTEAFF
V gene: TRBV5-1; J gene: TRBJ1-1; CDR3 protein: CASSLALETEAFF
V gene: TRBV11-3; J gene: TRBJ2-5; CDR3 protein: CASSLGSGQAETQYF
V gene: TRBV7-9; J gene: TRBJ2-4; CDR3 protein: CASSLGTSYTKNIQYF
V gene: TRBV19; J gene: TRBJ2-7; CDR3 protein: CASSSGQGKGEQYF
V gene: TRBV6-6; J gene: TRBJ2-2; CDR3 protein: CASSFGLTNTGELFF
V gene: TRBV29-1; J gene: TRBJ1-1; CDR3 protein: CSVSRGNTEAFF
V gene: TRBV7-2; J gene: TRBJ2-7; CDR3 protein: CASSFDRGPYEQYF
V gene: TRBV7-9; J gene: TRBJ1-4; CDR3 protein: CASSPGQYNEKLFF
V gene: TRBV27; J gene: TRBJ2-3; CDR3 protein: CASSLIAGWGDTQYF
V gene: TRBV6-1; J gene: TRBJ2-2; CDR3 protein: CASRKAGSGTGELFF
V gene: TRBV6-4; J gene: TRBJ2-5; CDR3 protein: CASSGTSGPQETQYF
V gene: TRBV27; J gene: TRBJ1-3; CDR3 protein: CASSLSGTRRNTIYF
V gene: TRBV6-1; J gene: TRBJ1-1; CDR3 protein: CASSDRGGTEAFF
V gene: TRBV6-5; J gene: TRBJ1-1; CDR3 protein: CASSSRPTEAFF
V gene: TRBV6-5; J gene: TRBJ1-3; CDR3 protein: CASTGSSGNTIYF
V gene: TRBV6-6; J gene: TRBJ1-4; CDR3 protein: CASSYSASRSEKLFF
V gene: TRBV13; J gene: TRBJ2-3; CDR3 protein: CASSLYLSPDTQYF
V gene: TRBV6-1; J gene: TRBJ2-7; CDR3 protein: CASRRPRGSSYEQYF
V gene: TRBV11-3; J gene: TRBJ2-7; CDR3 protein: CASSLNRDSYEQYF
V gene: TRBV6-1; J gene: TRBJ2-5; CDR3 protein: CASSVRLAETQYF
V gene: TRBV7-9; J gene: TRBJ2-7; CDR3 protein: CASSPQGISTEQYF
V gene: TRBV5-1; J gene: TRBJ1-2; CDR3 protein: CASSLDNNYGYTF
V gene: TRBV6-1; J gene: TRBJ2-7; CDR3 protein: CATREVASSYEQYF
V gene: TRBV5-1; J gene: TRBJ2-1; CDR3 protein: CASSLGLAGDHEQFF
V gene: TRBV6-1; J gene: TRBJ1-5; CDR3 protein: CASSAGTGNQPQHF
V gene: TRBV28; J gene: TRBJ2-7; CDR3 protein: CASSLFPGQSLEQYF
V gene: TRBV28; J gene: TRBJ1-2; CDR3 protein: CASSFRVLNYGYTF
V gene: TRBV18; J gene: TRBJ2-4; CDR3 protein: CASSPPSQGVVQYF
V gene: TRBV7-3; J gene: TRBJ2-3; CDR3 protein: CASSLTAGGPSDTQYF
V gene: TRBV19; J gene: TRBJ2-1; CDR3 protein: CASSIGLAVTYNEQFF
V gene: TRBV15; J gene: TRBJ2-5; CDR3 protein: CATSSDGRVVETQYF
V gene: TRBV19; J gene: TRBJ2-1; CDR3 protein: CASSKGQGLLGVQFF
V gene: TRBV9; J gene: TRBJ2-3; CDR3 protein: CASSVITQDTQYF
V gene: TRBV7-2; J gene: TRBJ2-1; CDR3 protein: CASSFRLAGWYNEQFF
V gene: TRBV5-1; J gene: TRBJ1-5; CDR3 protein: CASSLGPQGSNQPQHF
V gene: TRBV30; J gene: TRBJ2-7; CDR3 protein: CAWTYRGPYEQYF
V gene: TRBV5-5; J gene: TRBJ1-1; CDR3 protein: CASSPQTANTEAFF
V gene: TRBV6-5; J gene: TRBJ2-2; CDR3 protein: CASSEDTGELFF